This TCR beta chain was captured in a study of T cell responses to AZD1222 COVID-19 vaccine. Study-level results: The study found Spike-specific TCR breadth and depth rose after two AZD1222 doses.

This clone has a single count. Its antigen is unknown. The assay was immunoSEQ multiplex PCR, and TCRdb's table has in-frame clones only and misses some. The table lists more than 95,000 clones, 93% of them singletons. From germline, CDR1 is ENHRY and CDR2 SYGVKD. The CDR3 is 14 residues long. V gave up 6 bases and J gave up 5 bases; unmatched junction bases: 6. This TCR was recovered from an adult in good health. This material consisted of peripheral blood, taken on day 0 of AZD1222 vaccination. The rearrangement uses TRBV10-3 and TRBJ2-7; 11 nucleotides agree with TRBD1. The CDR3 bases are TGTGCCATCAGGGGGACAGGGGGAATGGACGAGCAGTACTTC. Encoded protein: CAIRGTGGMDEQYF.